The 25 T cell receptor beta chains below were found in one sample sequenced in a study of CD4 T cells in relation to SARS-CoV-2 and coronaviruses. Repertoires were generated with immunoSEQ multiplex PCR, while TCRdb's copy carries only in-frame clones and drops some. This table has tens of thousands of clones, around 90% appearing once. The material sequenced was naive CD4+ T cells from PBMCs. The subset was: naive CD4+ T cells isolated by negative enrichment. These receptors came from an adult with COVID-19.

This chain's CDR3 is CAWSRGTGNTIYF. CDR3 in DNA: TGTGCCTGGAGCAGGGGTACTGGAAACACCATATATTTT. This chain links TRBV30 with TRBJ1-3, with D perhaps TRBD1 (6 bases). Trimming took off 3 bases at V and 2 bases at J, with 8 bases between the two ends. The CDR3 runs 13 residues. CDR1 GTSNPN and CDR2 SVGIG come from the germline V gene (reference sequence).

The chain employs TRBV3-1 (or the pseudogene TRBV3-2) and TRBJ2-3, with D perhaps TRBD1 (5 bases). V was cut by 4 bases and J by 0 bases, with 11 bases left in between. The germline CDR1 and CDR2 sequences are LGHDT and YNNKEL (reference sequence). The CDR3 extends over 15 amino acids. DNA for the CDR3: TGTGCCAGCAGCCCAAGGGGCAGGAGCACAGATACGCAGTATTTT. This encodes CASSPRGRSTDTQYF.

The CDR3 DNA follows: TGTGCCAGCAGCTTATCCGGGAGCAGGGGTGAGCAGTTCTTC. It translates to CASSLSGSRGEQFF. V is TRBV7-3 and J is TRBJ2-1, with D perhaps being TRBD1 or TRBD2 (6 bases each). Trimming pared 2 bases from V and 9 bases from J, leaving 14 bases between. CDR1 SGHTA and CDR2 FQGTGA come from the germline V gene. The CDR3 length is 14 residues.

This clone was seen more than once but under ten times. This chain uses TRBV5-1 with TRBJ1-5; D may be TRBD1 (5 bases). CDR3 length equals 13 residues. Looked up from germline, CDR1 is SGHRS and CDR2 is YFSETQ. V was cut by 2 bases and J by 4 bases, with 7 bases left in between. The CDR3 sequence is CASSLQENQPQHF. DNA of the CDR3: TGCGCCAGCAGCTTACAGGAAAATCAGCCCCAGCATTTT.

The chain couples TRBV25-1 to TRBJ2-4; D is perhaps TRBD1 (6 bases). CDR3 length: 15 residues. Trimming took off 2 bases at V and 3 bases at J, with 11 bases between the two ends. From germline, CDR1 is MGHDK and CDR2 SYGVNS. In DNA form, the CDR3 reads TGTGCCAGCAGTGAACAGGGGCGGATCAAAAACATTCAGTACTTC. It yields the protein CASSEQGRIKNIQYF.

V gene TRBV28 combines with J gene TRBJ2-7; weak D call: TRBD1 (6 bases). The V and J ends lost 4 bases and 5 bases respectively, with 18 bases between them. The CDR3 is 15 amino acids. CDR1 is MDHEN and CDR2 is SYDVKM in the germline V gene. In nucleotides, the CDR3 is TGTGCCAGCAGTTCTGAGACCGAAGGGGGTAACGAGCAGTACTTC. Protein sequence: CASSSETEGGNEQYF.

The chain recombines TRBV18 with TRBJ1-5; TRBD1 aligns across 9 bases. The CDR3 sequence is 14 residues long. Trimming took 4 bases from V and 4 from J; bases not matched to a gene: 2. The germline gives CDR1 KGHSH, CDR2 LQKENI. This chain's CDR3 is CASSRDRENQPQHF. The CDR3 DNA reads as TGTGCCAGCTCACGGGACAGGGAGAATCAGCCCCAGCATTTT.

This chain links TRBV3-1 (or the pseudogene TRBV3-2) with TRBJ2-2; 9 bases are shared with TRBD1. V lost 4 bases and J lost 1; bases outside the gene matches: 4. This CDR3 is built from 16 residues. CDR1 is LGHDT, CDR2 YNNKEL, per germline (reference sequence). The DNA for the CDR3 is TGTGCCAGCAGCCCCGGGGGACAGGGGAACACCGGGGAGCTGTTTTTT. It yields the protein CASSPGGQGNTGELFF.

In this sample, this clone turned up once. The chain combines TRBV5-1 with TRBJ2-7, with 12 bases that match TRBD1. Germline-derived CDR1 and CDR2 are SGHRS and YFSETQ. The trim removed 4 bases at V and 7 bases at J, leaving 6 bases unmatched. This CDR3 has 14 residues. The CDR3 sequence is CASSPGQGAREQYF. DNA for the CDR3: TGCGCCAGCAGCCCGGGACAGGGGGCGCGTGAGCAGTACTTC.

This rearrangement joins TRBV2 to TRBJ2-3, with 9 bases fitting TRBD2. The CDR3 loop spans 16 amino acids. V dropped 6 bases and J dropped 0; count of bases not matched to a gene: 7. The V gene's germline CDR1 is SNHLY and CDR2 FYNNEI. The CDR3 reads CASRRVAGVSTDTQYF. CDR3 coding DNA: TGTGCCAGCAGGAGGGTAGCGGGAGTGAGCACAGATACGCAGTATTTT.

The J gene is TRBJ2-7, the V gene TRBV6-2 or TRBV6-3; D possibly corresponds to TRBD1 (5 bases). Looked up from germline, CDR1 is MNHEY and CDR2 is SVGEGT. V dropped 3 bases and J dropped 2 bases, with 14 bases sitting between them. CDR3 size: 15 residues. The CDR3 spells CASSYGRRGTYEQYF. In nucleotides, the CDR3 is TGTGCCAGCAGTTATGGCCGAAGGGGCACCTACGAGCAGTACTTC.

The chain combines TRBV3-1 (or the pseudogene TRBV3-2) with TRBJ2-7; D gene uncertain. CDR3 size: 12 residues. Germline CDR1 LGHDT, CDR2 YNNKEL (reference sequence). The V gene lost 1 base and the J gene lost 3 bases, with 4 bases spanning the gap. In nucleotides, the CDR3 is TGTGCCAGCAGCCAAGTCGGCTACGAGCAGTACTTC. Protein product: CASSQVGYEQYF.

This clone occurred once. The rearrangement links TRBV5-4 to TRBJ2-1; D may match TRBD1 or TRBD2 (5 bases each). Germline V gene data show CDR1 as SGHNT and CDR2 as YYREEE (reference sequence). The CDR3 has 13 amino acids. V lost 2 bases and J 8 bases, leaving 11 bases between the germline ends. The CDR3 here is CASSFRGAYEQFF. In DNA, the CDR3 is TGTGCCAGCAGCTTTAGAGGGGCGTATGAGCAGTTCTTC.

This rearrangement joins TRBV14 to TRBJ2-1; D unclear. The CDR3 is 14 amino acids. Trimming shortened V by 3 bases and J by 8 bases, and 14 bases separated the two germline ends. Germline V gene sequence: CDR1 SGHDN, CDR2 FVKESK. The CDR3 spells CASSHYENGYEQFF. CDR3 coding DNA: TGTGCCAGCAGCCACTACGAGAACGGATATGAGCAGTTCTTC.

This chain uses TRBV28 with TRBJ2-7; no clear D gene. CDR1 is MDHEN, CDR2 SYDVKM, per germline. Trimming stripped 8 bases from V and 2 bases from J, with 13 bases between. The CDR3 covers 13 residues. The CDR3 loop is CASVAPVTYEQYF. The CDR3 DNA reads TGTGCCAGCGTCGCTCCCGTAACCTACGAGCAGTACTTC.

This clone was detected only once. The chain uses TRBV19 and TRBJ2-6, with no clear D. This CDR3 is built from 16 residues. Germline values: CDR1 LNHDA, CDR2 SQIVND (reference sequence). Trimming cost V 6 bases and J 2 bases, with 14 bases left between them. CDR3 region: CASRDPGTAGANVLTF. The DNA for the CDR3 is TGTGCCAGTAGAGATCCGGGCACGGCTGGGGCCAACGTCCTGACTTTC.

The J gene is TRBJ2-1, the V gene TRBV2; 10 bases map to TRBD1. The germline CDR1 and CDR2 sequences are SNHLY and FYNNEI. The CDR3 runs 15 residues. Losses at the gene ends were 6 bases for V and 5 bases for J; bases not matched to a gene: 7. This chain's CDR3 is CASSRDRGSNNEQFF. The CDR3 nucleotides are TGTGCCAGCAGCCGGGACAGGGGTTCGAACAATGAGCAGTTCTTC.

The chain couples TRBV6-2 or TRBV6-3 to TRBJ1-4; 10 nucleotides match TRBD1. CDR1 and CDR2 (germline): MNHEY, SVGEGT. The CDR3 totals 14 residues. Trimming removed 5 bases from V and 5 bases from J; junction bases left unmatched: 2. The chain's CDR3 is CASSRTGGNEKLFF. CDR3 DNA sequence: TGTGCCAGCAGTCGGACAGGGGGAAATGAAAAACTGTTTTTT.

The chain combines TRBV28 with TRBJ1-1, with a possible D match to TRBD1 (6 bases). This CDR3 is 14 amino acids long. Germline CDR1 is MDHEN and CDR2 is SYDVKM. Trimming left V 8 bases short and J 5 bases short, with 18 bases between. In DNA, the CDR3 is TGTGCCAGCGGGAGTCCGGGGGGGCTGACTGAAGCTTTCTTT. This codes for CASGSPGGLTEAFF.

The chain uses TRBV5-1 and TRBJ1-2; TRBD1 is a possible D gene (6 bases). The ends were cut back, 0 bases at V and 7 bases at J, with 16 bases in the middle. Germline V gene sequence: CDR1 SGHRS, CDR2 YFSETQ. The CDR3 runs 15 residues. The CDR3 nucleotides read TGCGCCAGCAGCTTGGATTCGGGGGGCGGACCTGGCTACACCTTC. It encodes CASSLDSGGGPGYTF.

The genes are TRBV7-9 and TRBJ2-1, with 10 bases identical to TRBD2. Germline lookup yields CDR1 SEHNR and CDR2 FQNEAQ (reference sequence). The CDR3 runs to 14 residues. Trimming at V came to 5 bases and at J to 7 bases, leaving 5 bases not matched to a gene. The CDR3 DNA reads TGTGCCAGCAGCCCCGGGACTAGCGTAAATGAGCAGTTCTTC. Protein: CASSPGTSVNEQFF.

The genes are TRBV4-1 and TRBJ2-1; 11 bases map to TRBD1. Trimming took 4 bases from V and 6 from J; bases not matched to a gene: 14. From germline, CDR1 is MGHRA and CDR2 YSYEKL. The CDR3 has 18 amino acids. This CDR3 is CASSRTRGGTGGGNEQFF. The CDR3 DNA sequence: TGCGCCAGCAGCCGCACCAGGGGGGGGACAGGGGGTGGCAATGAGCAGTTCTTC.

V is TRBV7-6 and J is TRBJ2-3; 13 nucleotides match TRBD2. The germline CDR1 and CDR2 sequences are SGHVS and FNYEAQ. CDR3 length: 18 residues. With V trimmed by 3 bases and J by 6 bases, 12 bases remained unmatched. The CDR3: CASSFSGTSGNGWDTQYF. The CDR3 region has the DNA TGTGCCAGCAGCTTCTCCGGGACTAGCGGGAACGGATGGGATACGCAGTATTTT.

This chain connects TRBV28 to TRBJ2-5; D is possibly TRBD1 (6 bases). The CDR3 runs to 15 residues. The germline V gene has CDR1 MDHEN and CDR2 SYDVKM. Trimming took off 2 bases at V and 7 bases at J, with 17 bases between the two ends. CDR3 loop: CASSLPGANVGTQYF. The DNA of the CDR3 is TGTGCCAGCAGTTTACCAGGGGCGAACGTTGGGACCCAGTACTTC.

The V and J genes are TRBV11-2 and TRBJ2-3; no reliable D call. This CDR3 has 14 residues. The germline V gene encodes CDR1 SGHAT and CDR2 FQNNGV. V was pared by 3 bases and J by 0 bases, with 7 bases between. CDR3 region: CASSLYQSTDTQYF. CDR3 sequence (DNA): TGTGCCAGCAGCTTGTATCAGAGCACAGATACGCAGTATTTT.